This T cell receptor beta chain emerged from a study of human T cells and chemical hapten exposure. Study information: Throughout the approximately 26-week study, diphenylcyclopropenone was applied weekly to the patients' scalps.

Regarding time point: patch test 2, 6 weeks after DPC sensitization. Treatment of the sample: therapeutic diphenylcyclopropenone sensitization with weekly scalp DPC. As originally analysed: TCR counts had a median of around 94,000 per sample and spanned roughly 20,000 to 690,600. MiXCR was run by TCRdb on the RACE reads, yielding one entry per CDR3 protein. TCRdb assigned the V and J calls; the authors' analysis was not used. The table has about 96,000 distinct CDR3 sequences, around 9.3% seen once. This clonotype was recorded at least ten times. The sequences come from whole blood, collected in connection with sensitization to the hapten diphenylcyclopropenone (DPC). The clonotype originates from a woman in her forties with alopecia areata. Some clones in this sample may be carry-over from other donors' samples.

The CDR3 protein is CASSFQGYQETQYF. In nucleotides, the CDR3 is TGTGCCAGCAGCTTCCAGGGGTACCAAGAGACCCAGTACTTC. This chain connects TRBV7-2 to TRBJ2-5, with D tentatively TRBD1 (6 bases). The V and J ends lost 3 bases and 0 bases respectively, with 8 bases between them. Germline-derived CDR1 and CDR2 are SGHTA and FQGNSA. The CDR3 is 14 amino acids.